A single sample gave rise to the 22 T cell receptor beta chains below, sequenced in a study of T-cell memory formation after mild COVID-19. From the 5' RACE reads, TCRdb called clonotypes with MiXCR, one entry per CDR3 protein. The table has fewer than 650,000 distinct CDR3 sequences, roughly 17% seen once. Sequencing used PBMCs or a T cell subset sorted from them (not recorded which). Receptors were obtained from an adult woman who had mild COVID-19 (a few samples of this study predate the infection). Cell type and time point are not known.

This clonotype was counted between two and nine times. The chain uses TRBV24-1 and TRBJ2-1; 7 positions match TRBD1. The V gene end was trimmed by 3 bases and the J gene end by 4 bases; junction bases not matched to a gene: 8. The CDR3 runs to 16 residues. Germline V gene lookup returns CDR1 KGHDR and CDR2 SFDVKD. CDR3 sequence reads: CATSDRDRNPYNEQFF. The CDR3 DNA sequence: TGTGCCACCAGTGATCGGGACAGAAACCCTTACAATGAGCAGTTCTTC.

The chain couples TRBV20-1 to TRBJ2-3; 11 nucleotides line up with TRBD2. This CDR3 is built from 19 residues. Germline CDR1 and CDR2: DFQATT and SNEGSKA (reference sequence). With 6 bases clipped from V and 7 bases from J, the junction kept 24 bases outside the gene matches. Written as DNA, the CDR3 is TGCAGTGCCCCCCGACAGGGCGGACCGGGACTAGCGGTGGTGAATACGCAGTATTTT. As protein: CSAPRQGGPGLAVVNTQYF.

The chain carries TRBV4-1 and TRBJ2-3, with TRBD2 matching over 7 bases. The CDR3 consists of 16 residues. V gave up 2 bases and J gave up 1 base; unmatched junction bases: 6. The V gene's germline CDR1 is MGHRA and CDR2 YSYEKL. CDR3 sequence (DNA): TGCGCCAGCAGCCAAACCCCTAGCGGACGCACAGATACGCAGTATTTT. Translating it yields CASSQTPSGRTDTQYF.

The rearrangement links TRBV7-2 to TRBJ2-7, with D perhaps TRBD2 (6 bases). Germline V gene data show CDR1 as SGHTA and CDR2 as FQGNSA. V lost 3 bases, J lost 2 bases, and 11 bases lay in between. The CDR3 has 14 amino acids. The CDR3 DNA reads as TGTGCCAGCAGCTTTTACGGGGGTCCCTACGAGCAGTACTTC. This translates into CASSFYGGPYEQYF. The entire variable domain, with the rest obtained from reference TRBV7-2 and TRBJ2-7, is as follows: GAGVSQSPSNKVTEKGKDVELRCDPISGHTALYWYRQSLGQGLEFLIYFQGNSAPDKSGLPSDRFSAERTGGSVSTLTIQRTQQEDSAVYLCASSFYGGPYEQYFGPGTRLTVT.

This clonotype was picked up many times. As DNA, the CDR3 is TGTGCCAGCAGCCCGAGGGGGGGTTCCTACGAGCAGTACTTC. It translates to CASSPRGGSYEQYF. The chain couples TRBV7-2 to TRBJ2-7, with D possibly being TRBD2 (7 bases). V dropped 5 bases and J dropped 1 base, with 12 bases sitting between them. The CDR3 runs 14 residues. Germline loops: CDR1 SGHTA, CDR2 FQGNSA.

The V call is TRBV20-1, the J call TRBJ2-1; TRBD2 agrees at 12 bases. CDR3 length: 14 amino acids. J lost 8 bases, V lost 6 bases, and 8 bases had no gene match. Looked up from germline, CDR1 is DFQATT and CDR2 is SNEGSKA (reference sequence). The CDR3 DNA is TGCAGTGCGATGACTAGCGGGAGTTCCGATGAGCAGTTCTTC. It translates to CSAMTSGSSDEQFF.

This clonotype was observed a few times. The CDR3 nucleotides are TGCGCCAGCAGCTTGTTGGGGGGAGAAAATGAAAAACTGTTTTTT. Translation: CASSLLGGENEKLFF. V usage is TRBV5-1 and J usage is TRBJ1-4, with D possibly matching TRBD1 (5 bases). V was pared by 1 base and J by 5 bases, with 12 bases between. The germline V gene has CDR1 SGHRS and CDR2 YFSETQ. The CDR3 totals 15 residues. Supplemented by reference TRBV5-1 and TRBJ1-4, the full variable domain reads KAGVTQTPRYLIKTRGQQVTLSCSPISGHRSVSWYQQTPGQGLQFLFEYFSETQRNKGNFPGRFSGRQFSNSRSEMNVSTLELGDSALYLCASSLLGGENEKLFFGSGTQLSVL.

The chain combines TRBV12-3 or TRBV12-4 with TRBJ2-1; 10 bases match TRBD1. The CDR3 sequence is 15 residues long. V shed 4 bases and J 1 base; nucleotides not matched to a gene: 1. Here the CDR3 DNA reads TGTGCCAGCAGTTGGACAGGGGGTTCCTACAATGAGCAGTTCTTC. Translated: CASSWTGGSYNEQFF.

Here the CDR3 reads CASRIQGKAEKLFF. The DNA for the CDR3 is TGTGCCAGCAGGATACAGGGAAAAGCGGAAAAACTGTTTTTT. The V and J genes are TRBV6-2 or TRBV6-3 and TRBJ1-4; tentatively, D is TRBD1 (6 bases). V was shortened by 6 bases and J by 8 bases, with 16 bases between the two germline ends. The CDR3 sequence is 14 residues long. Per germline, CDR1 MNHEY and CDR2 SVGEGT.

This clonotype was seen at least ten times. This chain connects TRBV9 to TRBJ1-4; D remains unclear. V gave up 3 bases and J gave up 3 bases, with 15 bases separating them. This CDR3 is built from 16 residues. Germline V CDR1 and CDR2: SGDLS, YYNGEE. The CDR3 nucleotides are TGTGCCAGCAGCGCCCACCGGACGGCCGCTAATGAAAAACTGTTTTTT. As protein: CASSAHRTAANEKLFF.

The CDR3 region is CASKGQGPYGYTF. The CDR3 region has the DNA TGTGCCAGCAAGGGCCAGGGGCCCTATGGCTACACCTTC. The rearrangement joins TRBV27 to TRBJ1-2; perhaps TRBD1 as D (6 bases). Germline V gives CDR1 MNHEY, CDR2 SMNVEV (reference sequence). V was cut by 7 bases and J by 4 bases, with 13 bases left in between. This CDR3 is built from 13 residues.

In this sample, this clonotype turned up a few times. The chain carries TRBV20-1 and TRBJ2-3, with D unresolved. The CDR3 sequence is 12 residues long. Looked up from germline, CDR1 is DFQATT and CDR2 is SNEGSKA (reference sequence). V dropped 5 bases and J dropped 6 bases, with 12 bases sitting between them. DNA for the CDR3: TGCAGTGCTCACAGACCCGGGGATACGCAGTATTTT. Protein sequence: CSAHRPGDTQYF.

This clonotype was seen a handful of times. The chain employs TRBV15 and TRBJ2-7, with TRBD1 matching over 7 bases. The CDR3 has 14 amino acids. The junction had 5 bases not matched to a gene; V was cut back by 2 bases and J by 4 bases. Per the germline V gene, CDR1 is LNHNV and CDR2 is YYDKDF (reference sequence). CDR3: CATSRRQGEYEQYF. DNA for the CDR3: TGTGCCACCAGCAGACGTCAGGGGGAGTACGAGCAGTACTTC.

This sequence joins TRBV14 and TRBJ2-7; possible D gene TRBD1, 6 bases. CDR1 and CDR2 from the germline V gene are SGHDN and FVKESK. CDR3 size: 15 residues. V gave up 7 bases and J gave up 8 bases, with 24 bases separating them. The chain's CDR3 is CASNSGDTYYEQQYF. CDR3 DNA sequence: TGTGCCAGCAACTCTGGGGACACGTACTACGAGCAGCAGTACTTC. The entire variable domain, with the rest obtained from reference TRBV14 and TRBJ2-7, is as follows: EAGVTQFPSHSVIEKGQTVTLRCDPISGHDNLYWYRRVMGKEIKFLLHFVKESKQDESGMPNNRFLAERTGGTYSTLKVQPAELEDSGVYFCASNSGDTYYEQQYFGPGTRLTVT.

The V call is TRBV9, the J call TRBJ2-1; 8 positions match TRBD1. CDR3 size: 16 residues. The germline gives CDR1 SGDLS, CDR2 YYNGEE. The V and J ends lost 0 bases and 7 bases, in that order; junction bases with no gene match: 9. CDR3 coding DNA: TGTGCCAGCAGCGTAGGGTCAGGGGGCGGGCCAAATGAGCAGTTCTTC. This gives the protein CASSVGSGGGPNEQFF.

The V call is TRBV7-9, the J call TRBJ2-2; tentative D call: TRBD1 (5 bases). V dropped 1 base and J dropped 4 bases, with 16 bases sitting between them. Germline CDR1 reads SEHNR; CDR2 reads FQNEAQ (reference sequence). The length of the CDR3 is 17 residues. The CDR3 spells CASSLGHADSFTGELFF. The CDR3 DNA reads TGTGCCAGCAGCTTAGGTCATGCTGACAGTTTCACCGGGGAGCTGTTTTTT.

The chain has TRBV10-3 and TRBJ2-3, with TRBD2 matching over 8 bases. Trimming took 5 bases from V and 0 from J; bases not matched to a gene: 4. Germline V CDR1 and CDR2: ENHRY, SYGVKD. CDR3 length: 15 residues. CDR3 sequence (DNA): TGTGCCATCAGTTGGACTAGCCCTAGCACAGATACGCAGTATTTT. This codes for CAISWTSPSTDTQYF.

This clonotype was observed at least ten times. This sequence joins TRBV24-1 and TRBJ2-7, with 10 positions matching TRBD2. V shed 2 bases, J shed 1 base, and the junction held 4 bases outside the gene matches. This CDR3 contains 16 residues. CDR1 and CDR2 from the germline V gene are KGHDR and SFDVKD. The CDR3 coding sequence is TGTGCCACCAGTGATTCGGGACTAGCGAAATCCTACGAGCAGTACTTC. Amino acid sequence: CATSDSGLAKSYEQYF.

The rearrangement links TRBV5-1 to TRBJ2-5, with D tentatively TRBD2 (6 bases). From germline, CDR1 is SGHRS and CDR2 YFSETQ. Trimming shortened V by 0 bases and J by 2 bases, and 14 bases separated the two germline ends. There are 16 residues in the CDR3. CDR3: CASSLVVGGGQETQYF. DNA of the CDR3: TGCGCCAGCAGCTTGGTGGTCGGGGGAGGTCAAGAGACCCAGTACTTC.

The genes are TRBV3-1 and TRBJ2-1; 10 bases are shared with TRBD2. This CDR3 is 17 amino acids long. J gave up 3 bases and V 3 bases, and 8 bases lay outside the gene matches. The germline CDR1 and CDR2 sequences are LGHDT and YNNKEL (reference sequence). In DNA form, the CDR3 reads TGTGCCAGCAGCCATAGGACTAGCGGTAGGAGCTACAATGAGCAGTTCTTC. Its translation is CASSHRTSGRSYNEQFF.

This rearrangement joins TRBV5-1 to TRBJ2-2; D may be TRBD1 (5 bases). This CDR3 is built from 14 residues. Germline CDR1 is SGHRS and CDR2 is YFSETQ. Trimming took off 3 bases at V and 2 bases at J, with 8 bases between the two ends. Here the CDR3 reads CASSYDSNTGELFF. The CDR3, as DNA: TGCGCCAGCAGCTACGACAGCAACACCGGGGAGCTGTTTTTT. The whole variable domain, remainder taken from reference TRBV5-1 and TRBJ2-2, is KAGVTQTPRYLIKTRGQQVTLSCSPISGHRSVSWYQQTPGQGLQFLFEYFSETQRNKGNFPGRFSGRQFSNSRSEMNVSTLELGDSALYLCASSYDSNTGELFFGEGSRLTVL.

This clonotype showed up just a few times. J is TRBJ1-6 and V is TRBV12-3 or TRBV12-4; no reliable D call. The V end lost 5 bases, the J end lost 6 bases, and 11 bases lay between the germline ends. The length of the CDR3 is 14 residues. CDR3 DNA sequence: TGTGCCAGCAGTGTCCTCGGGCCTAATTCACCCCTCCACTTT. Protein: CASSVLGPNSPLHF.